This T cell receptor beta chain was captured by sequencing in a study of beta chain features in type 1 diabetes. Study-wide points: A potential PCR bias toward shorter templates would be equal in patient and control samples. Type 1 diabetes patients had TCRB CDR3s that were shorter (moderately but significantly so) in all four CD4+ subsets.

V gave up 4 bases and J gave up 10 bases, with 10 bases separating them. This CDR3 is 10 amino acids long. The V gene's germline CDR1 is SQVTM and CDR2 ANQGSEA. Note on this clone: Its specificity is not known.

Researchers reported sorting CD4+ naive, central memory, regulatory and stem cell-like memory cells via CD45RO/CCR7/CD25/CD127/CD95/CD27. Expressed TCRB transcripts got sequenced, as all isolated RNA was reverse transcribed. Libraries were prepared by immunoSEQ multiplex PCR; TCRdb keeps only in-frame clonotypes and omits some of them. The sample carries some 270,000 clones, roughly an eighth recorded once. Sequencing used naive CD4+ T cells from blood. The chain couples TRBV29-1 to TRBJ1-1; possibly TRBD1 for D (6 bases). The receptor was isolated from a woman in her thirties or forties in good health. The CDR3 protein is CSVVLGGAFF. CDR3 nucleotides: TGCAGCGTTGTTTTAGGGGGAGCTTTCTTT.